These 20 T cell receptor beta chains originate from one sample sequenced in a study of cytomegalovirus exposure and HLA in healthy donors. The study ran its PCR with 60 Vbeta and 13 Jbeta primers. Assay used: immunoSEQ multiplex PCR; TCRdb lists only in-frame clones, some missing. Among 60,000 to 75,000 clones listed, approximately 80% were seen once. Sample: PBMCs. The origin of the receptors is a man aged 18 to 29 in good health and CMV-seropositive.

This chain uses TRBV6-1 with TRBJ1-1; D gene ambiguous. V was shortened by 8 bases and J by 4 bases, with 14 bases between the two germline ends. The CDR3 totals 13 residues. CDR1 and CDR2 (germline): MNHNS, SASEGT. The CDR3 DNA reads as TGTGCCAGCCTGCCCCCAATCGGCACTGAAGCTTTCTTT. Encoded protein: CASLPPIGTEAFF.

As for this clone: Compared with germline, one end of the junction differs, possibly owing to a read error. The J gene is TRBJ1-1, the V gene TRBV29-1, with 10 bases that match TRBD1. CDR1 is SQVTM and CDR2 is ANQGSEA in the germline V gene. The CDR3 is 13 amino acids. The CDR3 DNA reads TGCAGCGTCGAAGACAGGGGGCCCACTGAAGCTTTCTTT. Protein product: CSVEDRGPTEAFF.

V is TRBV14 and J is TRBJ1-4, with a possible D match to TRBD1 (6 bases). V was shortened by 4 bases and J by 8 bases, with 11 bases between the two germline ends. The CDR3 runs to 13 residues. In germline, CDR1 is SGHDN, CDR2 FVKESK. DNA for the CDR3: TGTGCCAGCAGCCCCTTCCAGGGGGAAAAACTGTTTTTT. Its protein product is CASSPFQGEKLFF. Full variable domain (outside the CDR3, taken from reference TRBV14 and TRBJ1-4): EAGVTQFPSHSVIEKGQTVTLRCDPISGHDNLYWYRRVMGKEIKFLLHFVKESKQDESGMPNNRFLAERTGGTYSTLKVQPAELEDSGVYFCASSPFQGEKLFFGSGTQLSVL.

The rearrangement links TRBV9 to TRBJ1-2; 10 bases agree with TRBD1. From germline, CDR1 is SGDLS and CDR2 YYNGEE. Trimming took 4 bases from V and 8 from J; bases not matched to a gene: 5. The CDR3 sequence is 13 residues long. The CDR3 reads CASSPGTGDGYTF. CDR3 nucleotides: TGTGCCAGCAGCCCTGGGACAGGGGACGGCTACACCTTC.

This clone has a handful of counts. This sequence joins TRBV10-3 and TRBJ1-4; TRBD1 matches 7 bases. The CDR3 length is 13 residues. The ends lost 10 bases at V and 0 bases at J; junction bases unmatched: 2. Germline V lookup: CDR1 ENHRY, CDR2 SYGVKD. The CDR3 DNA reads TGTGCCACCGGGACAGCAACTAATGAAAAACTGTTTTTT. It encodes CATGTATNEKLFF.

The chain couples TRBV6-1 to TRBJ2-7; the match to TRBD2 covers 8 bases. Trimming took 7 bases from V and 0 from J; bases not matched to a gene: 5. The CDR3 runs to 14 residues. Germline V CDR1 and CDR2: MNHNS, SASEGT. DNA of the CDR3: TGTGCCAGCACCGAAGGGACTAGCTCCTACGAGCAGTACTTC. Residues: CASTEGTSSYEQYF.

The J gene is TRBJ1-3, the V gene TRBV6-5; no clear D. CDR3 length: 14 amino acids. The ends were cut back, 2 bases at V and 6 bases at J, with 11 bases in the middle. CDR1 is MNHEY and CDR2 is SVGAGI in the germline V gene. CDR3 coding DNA: TGTGCCAGCAGTTACGGGTCAGGACTAAACACCATATATTTT. Protein product: CASSYGSGLNTIYF.

The V and J genes are TRBV5-6 and TRBJ2-7; the match to TRBD2 covers 11 bases. Trimming removed 5 bases from V and 6 bases from J; junction bases left unmatched: 10. CDR1 and CDR2 from the germline V gene are SGHDT and YYEEEE. The CDR3 covers 15 residues. CDR3 loop: CASRPLAGGPSEQYF. The CDR3 bases are TGTGCCAGCAGACCGCTAGCGGGGGGCCCCAGCGAGCAGTACTTC.

The rearrangement links TRBV10-2 to TRBJ1-1; 10 bases agree with TRBD1. Unmatched junction bases numbered 3, after V lost 0 bases and J lost 5 bases. The V gene's germline CDR1 is WSHSY and CDR2 SAAADI. This CDR3 has 15 amino acids. The CDR3 coding sequence is TGCGCCAGCAGTGAGTCGACAGGGGGCGGGACTGAAGCTTTCTTT. Translation: CASSESTGGGTEAFF.

This clone was counted a few times. The chain carries TRBV9 and TRBJ2-3; 7 bases map to TRBD2. There are 13 residues in the CDR3. The V gene's germline CDR1 is SGDLS and CDR2 YYNGEE. V lost 0 bases to trimming and J lost 5 bases; unmatched junction nucleotides: 0. CDR3 amino acids: CASSVGGGDTQYF. CDR3 bases: TGTGCCAGCAGCGTAGGGGGGGGAGATACGCAGTATTTT.

The chain couples TRBV6-4 to TRBJ2-1; 13 nucleotides align to TRBD2. This CDR3 is built from 17 residues. From germline, CDR1 is MRHNA and CDR2 SNTAGT. V was pared by 6 bases and J by 10 bases, with 15 bases of the junction left unmatched. The CDR3 reads CASRPTGLAGPGEEQFF. Here the CDR3 DNA reads TGTGCCAGCAGACCCACGGGACTAGCGGGACCAGGGGAGGAGCAGTTCTTC.

The chain links TRBV9 to TRBJ2-3, with a tentative D call TRBD1 (5 bases). The germline CDR1 and CDR2 sequences are SGDLS and YYNGEE. Trimming stripped 3 bases from V and 7 bases from J, with 18 bases between. This CDR3 region has 15 residues. The CDR3 sequence: CASSAAPGPGNTQYF. The CDR3 coding sequence is TGTGCCAGCAGCGCAGCCCCCGGGCCAGGGAATACGCAGTATTTT.

This chain joins TRBV30 and TRBJ2-7, with D possibly TRBD2 on 6 matching bases. Between the trimmed V and J ends, which lost 2 bases and 5 bases, there was a span of 16 bases. Per the germline V gene, CDR1 is GTSNPN and CDR2 is SVGIG (reference sequence). This CDR3 has 14 residues. This CDR3 reads CAWSRRGTGDEQYF. The CDR3 DNA follows: TGTGCCTGGAGTAGGCGGGGTACCGGGGACGAGCAGTACTTC.

The V and J genes are TRBV30 and TRBJ2-7; 10 nucleotides align to TRBD1. Per the germline V gene, CDR1 is GTSNPN and CDR2 is SVGIG (reference sequence). With V trimmed by 5 bases and J by 5 bases, 3 bases remained unmatched. The CDR3 extends over 12 amino acids. In nucleotides, the CDR3 is TGTGCCTGGGAGGGACAGGGGAACGAGCAGTACTTC. This translates into CAWEGQGNEQYF.

This rearrangement joins TRBV7-9 to TRBJ2-4; D call uncertain. The germline V gene has CDR1 SEHNR and CDR2 FQNEAQ (reference sequence). V lost 2 bases, J lost 16 bases, and 15 bases lay in between. The CDR3 runs to 12 residues. CDR3 bases: TGTGCCAGCAGCTTAAATTCCGAGCCGACATACTTC. Encoded protein: CASSLNSEPTYF.

This rearrangement joins TRBV19 to TRBJ2-7; weak D call: TRBD1 (6 bases). Germline CDR1 and CDR2: LNHDA and SQIVND (reference sequence). V gave up 1 base and J gave up 2 bases, with 9 bases separating them. The CDR3 is 14 amino acids. The chain's CDR3 is CASSIAGATYEQYF. CDR3 bases: TGTGCCAGTAGTATAGCAGGGGCCACCTACGAGCAGTACTTC.

This sequence joins TRBV25-1 and TRBJ2-1; unclear D gene. The CDR3 loop spans 15 amino acids. The germline V gene encodes CDR1 MGHDK and CDR2 SYGVNS. The V gene lost 1 base and the J gene lost 1 base, with 8 bases spanning the gap. The CDR3 is CASSELSRSYNEQFF. The DNA for the CDR3 is TGTGCCAGCAGTGAATTATCCAGATCCTACAATGAGCAGTTCTTC.

The chain links TRBV6-5 to TRBJ1-1, with unresolved D. CDR3 length: 13 residues. Between the trimmed V and J ends, which lost 6 bases and 3 bases, there was a span of 11 bases. Germline V gives CDR1 MNHEY, CDR2 SVGAGI. Written as DNA, the CDR3 is TGTGCCAGCAGCTTGGGAGTGGACACTGAAGCTTTCTTT. Its translation: CASSLGVDTEAFF.

There are a few counts of this clone. The chain employs TRBV27 and TRBJ1-1, with D possibly TRBD1 on 6 matching bases. The germline gives CDR1 MNHEY, CDR2 SMNVEV (reference sequence). Trimming removed 5 bases from V and 8 bases from J, with 15 bases in between. The CDR3 is 13 amino acids. The CDR3 spells CASSPLQGAEAFF. For the CDR3, the DNA is TGTGCCAGCAGTCCCTTACAGGGTGCGGAAGCTTTCTTT.

This chain joins TRBV30 and TRBJ2-3, with D possibly matching TRBD2 (6 bases). Germline V gene lookup returns CDR1 GTSNPN and CDR2 SVGIG (reference sequence). The V end was cut by 2 bases, the J end by 1 base, with 10 bases between. The CDR3 runs to 14 residues. In DNA form, the CDR3 reads TGTGCCTGGAGTCTTGGCGGGGGCACAGATACGCAGTATTTT. This gives the protein CAWSLGGGTDTQYF.